Here is one T cell receptor beta chain with its context. This CDR3 has 16 amino acids. Germline V CDR1 and CDR2: ENHRY, SYGVKD. Trimming removed 0 bases from V and 3 bases from J, with 12 bases in between. This sample was included in a study of technical replicates of blood from a few donors. The table came from immunoSEQ multiplex PCR; TCRdb's copy has only in-frame clones and leaves some out. The table has around 68,000 clones, nearly 98% seen once. The genes are TRBV10-3 and TRBJ2-1, with a tentative D call TRBD2 (5 bases). This clonotype was obtained from a human donor in good health. The sequenced material came from T cells isolated from PBMCs. The CDR3 is CAISESSGNYYNEQFF. The CDR3 nucleotides read TGTGCCATCAGTGAGTCAAGCGGAAACTACTACAATGAGCAGTTCTTC.